This TCR beta chain was recovered during a study of control samples from healthy donors and cancer patients. The method was immunoSEQ multiplex PCR; TCRdb's version includes in-frame clones alone and lacks a portion of them. The sample yields hundreds of thousands of clones, roughly four fifths seen once. CDR1 and CDR2 (germline): ENHRY, SYGVKD. CDR3 length: 13 amino acids. V was clipped by 1 base and J by 9 bases; unmatched bases: 3. The receptor was derived from a woman aged 55-75 years with lung cancer. Sequences were obtained from PBMCs. This rearrangement joins TRBV10-3 to TRBJ2-1; 7 nucleotides line up with TRBD2. The DNA of the CDR3 is TGTGCCATCAGTGAGTGGGAGGGACTTGAGCAGTTCTTC. Translation: CAISEWEGLEQFF.